This T cell receptor beta chain appears in the sequencing data of a study of OX40 agonist ivuxolimab in advanced cancers. Study-level background: Ivuxolimab, an antibody that agonizes OX40 (CD134), was administered to the patients. The group had a mean age of approximately 60 years, ranged from about 20 to 79, and was 80% to 85% male.

This clone was picked up one time. The V segment lost 3 bases and the J segment 3 bases; nucleotides outside the gene matches: 8. This CDR3 is 17 amino acids long. Germline CDR1 and CDR2: LGHNA and YNFKEQ. Method: immunoSEQ multiplex PCR; TCRdb's copy keeps in-frame clones and lacks some. The sample lists over 50,000 clones, about 93% seen once, with roughly 25% in the top ten. The sample was CD4+ or CD8+ T cells sorted from blood, taken in a trial of the OX40 agonist ivuxolimab. This receptor was identified in an adult with an advanced solid tumor such as melanoma, head and neck, liver or kidney cancer. The chain has TRBV4-2 and TRBJ2-7, with 13 bases matching TRBD2. The CDR3 DNA follows: TGTGCCAGCAGCCAGGAAGGACTAGCGGGAGTCAACTACGAGCAGTACTTC. It is translated as CASSQEGLAGVNYEQYF.